The clone carrying this T cell receptor (beta chain) was seen more than once but under ten times. Per germline, CDR1 SNHLY and CDR2 FYNNEI. The V gene end was trimmed by 6 bases and the J gene end by 8 bases; junction bases not matched to a gene: 6. This CDR3 has 14 residues. Authors' processing steps: For nucleated cells, counts were estimated from reference gene primer amplification. Method: immunoSEQ multiplex PCR; TCRdb's copy keeps in-frame clones and lacks some. The D gene and trimming were derived from the DNA, and the V and J assignments and clone size from that table. The sample has fewer than 250,000 clones; around four fifths are singletons. These data are taken from a study of blood T cell repertoires in COVID-19. Study details: Acute-phase and convalescent COVID-19 samples originated in the United States, Italy and Spain. PBMCs, B-cell-depleted T cells, or T cells provided the cDNA or gDNA that made up the material.

Sequencing used peripheral blood. The chain carries TRBV2 and TRBJ1-4; 10 bases match TRBD1. This TCR was recovered from a man aged 50-59 years with active or convalescent COVID-19. Here the CDR3 DNA reads TGTGCCAGCAGAGACAGGGGGCTCGACGAAAAACTGTTTTTT. Protein sequence: CASRDRGLDEKLFF.